A selection of T cell receptor beta chains follows, all from one sample in a study of immune evolution from preneoplasia to lung adenocarcinoma. Assay: immunoSEQ multiplex PCR; the TCRdb copy retains only in-frame clones and omits some. The table lists about 3,900 clones, 87% of them singletons. Material for sequencing was FFPE minimally invasive lung adenocarcinoma tissue. These TCRs come from a donor aged 70 or over with lung adenocarcinoma. Both conserved end residues are part of each CDR3. Each record gives: D gene, J gene, clone size, V gene, CDR3 protein, CDR3 DNA. A D gene is named only where the DNA matches it firmly. For some rows the clone size is stated as once, few or many, or as a class when expanded; others skip it.

TRBD1,TRBJ2-3,-,TRBV28,CASRPPGQGAKDTQYF,TGTGCCAGCAGACCCCCGGGACAGGGGGCAAAAGATACGCAGTATTTT
-,TRBJ1-1,-,TRBV19,CASSHLGAGTEAFF,TGTGCCAGTAGTCATCTGGGGGCTGGCACTGAAGCTTTCTTT
-,TRBJ1-1,-,TRBV5-1,CASSSDANTEAFF,TGCGCCAGCAGTTCCGATGCGAACACTGAAGCTTTCTTT
-,TRBJ2-5,-,TRBV18,CASSRNSLKTQYF,TGTGCCAGCTCACGGAATAGCTTGAAGACCCAGTACTTC
-,TRBJ1-1,-,TRBV28,CASSSQGRRDTEAFF,TGTGCCAGCAGTTCCCAGGGTAGACGGGACACTGAAGCTTTCTTT
TRBD2,TRBJ2-3,-,TRBV7-7,CASSLRVGLAGMGDTQYF,TGTGCTAGCAGCTTACGGGTTGGACTAGCGGGAATGGGAGATACGCAGTATTTT
-,TRBJ2-7,-,TRBV28,CASSFDSLTSEQYF,TGTGCCAGCAGTTTTGACAGCTTAACGTCCGAGCAGTACTTC
TRBD2,TRBJ2-5,-,TRBV5-1,CASRVSGRRQETQYF,TGCGCCAGCAGAGTCAGCGGGAGGCGGCAAGAGACCCAGTACTTC
-,TRBJ2-6,-,TRBV10-3,CAISESSGIGANVLTF,TGTGCCATCAGTGAGTCGTCAGGGATCGGGGCCAACGTCCTGACTTTC
-,TRBJ1-2,-,TRBV15,CATRSSSNYGYTF,TGTGCCACCAGAAGCAGCTCTAACTATGGCTACACCTTC
-,TRBJ1-1,-,TRBV7-2,CASSSQGVNTEAFF,TGTGCCAGCAGCTCACAGGGAGTGAACACTGAAGCTTTCTTT
TRBD2,TRBJ2-7,-,TRBV11-2,CASSTLTWTSGRAHYEQYF,TGTGCCAGCAGCACACTCACATGGACTAGCGGGAGGGCCCATTACGAGCAGTACTTC
TRBD2,TRBJ2-3,once,TRBV19,CASSTTSGALSDTQYF,TGTGCCAGTAGTACGACTAGCGGGGCCCTCAGCGATACGCAGTATTTT